This TCR beta chain was observed in a study of beta chain features in type 1 diabetes (dated by TCRdb to the late 2010s). About the full investigation: Mean age, gender distribution, total cell number and subset yield did not differ between patients and healthy donors. A total of roughly 100 million sorted cells were examined across all samples, and the number of cells per subset was strongly correlated with RNA yield. In the study, recently diagnosed type 1 diabetes patients and matched healthy donors were compared on the TCRB repertoires of their sorted circulating CD4+ T cell subsets. Whereas all 28 donors provided naive and central memory subsets, regulatory and stem cell-like memory subsets were isolated from just 8 patients and about 8 healthy donors.

The full study reports these points: At VDJ recombination sites, patients with type 1 diabetes made fewer insertions and deleted more nucleotides, a pattern implying thymic rearrangement abnormalities. Because small numbers of individuals were included in the HLA sub-analyses, any influence of HLA type on TCRB rearrangement was left unresolved. Because cDNA rather than genomic DNA was sequenced, highly expressing activated cells could have been over-represented, although no difference in activation and CD3 levels was found between groups. The naive, central memory and regulatory TCRB repertoires appeared to resemble one another more closely among patients than among healthy donors. PCR might favor shorter templates, but patient and control samples were amplified and corrected together, so any skew would affect both groups equally. In all four CD4+ subsets, TCRB CDR3 length was moderately but significantly shorter in type 1 diabetes patients.

V and J are truncated by 2 bases and 5 bases respectively, leaving an intervening sequence of 9 bases. From cysteine to phenylalanine, the CDR3 is 13 amino acids long. Only the CDR3 region is kept as DNA, spanning 39 bases read in frame from base 1. CDR1 and CDR2 were assigned from the germline V gene as KGHSH and LQKENI. All of the isolated RNA was reverse transcribed with the High Capacity cDNA Reverse Transcription Kit, so expressed TCRB transcripts were sequenced. Deep immunoSEQ sequencing was performed on naive, central memory and regulatory T cell samples, with an average of roughly 3.3 million total reads per sample. After sorted cells were lysed in RLT buffer, RNA was extracted with DNase-treated RNeasy Micro or Mini kits, with the choice depending on cell number. To prevent cross-contamination, every cell subset was processed on its own, while patient and healthy donor samples were processed together. The immunoSEQ multiplex PCR was used to amplify TCRB sequences from cDNA, yielding 87-bp fragments that span the CDR3 region. Amplicons were sequenced on the Illumina HiSeq platform. The original methods were these. Synthetic template baselines were used to correct PCR bias computationally, reads within Hamming distance 2 were collapsed together, and singletons that could not be merged were discarded. Reads were aligned against IMGT so that V, D and J genes, CDR3 length and insertions or deletions at six rearrangement sites could be assigned. Within each subset, clonotype counts were normalized to sorted cell number, after which true diversity and Gini coefficients were computed with the tcR R package. Repertoire sharing was quantified using the overlap coefficient calculated on TCRB nucleotide sequences. TCRdb mirrors the immuneACCESS table, restricted to in-frame sequences. Some clones are absent from its copies; in checked studies, under half trace to an unresolved V gene, and the reason for the others is unknown. The D gene and trimming were derived from the DNA, and the V and J assignments and clone size from that table. Here the sample has approximately 43,000 clones; approximately 70% occur a single time. The ten top clones hold 1.5% to 2% of the sample.

Of note for this clone: No cognate antigen has been identified for it. No per-base quality is available; no much larger clone lies one base away.

Each donor gave one peripheral blood draw, averaging around 0.11 L, which was collected into heparinised tubes. A BD FACSAria II was used to sort naive, central memory, regulatory and stem cell-like memory CD4+ T cells with a panel that included CD45RO, CCR7, CD25, CD127, CD95 and CD27. A purity above 98% was achieved for all sorted populations. Right away, PBMCs were isolated by Lymphoprep density gradient centrifugation and were stained directly, with no culture step. To minimize batch effects, samples were stained and sorted in pairs, one healthy donor with one patient per experiment. The sequencing input was Tregs from blood. The cell subset or site label, as the study defines it: regulatory CD4+ T cells. The sequence came from a man between 25 and 39 years old with type 1 diabetes. Some clones in this sample may be carry-over from other donors' samples. This chain joins TRBV18 to TRBJ2-5; matching of 5 bases hints at TRBD1 as the D gene. The nucleotide sequence reads TGTGCCAGCTCACCAGGGGCGATTGAGACCCAGTACTTC. This yields the protein CASSPGAIETQYF.